One sample yielded the 31 T cell receptor beta chains listed below, sequenced in a study of tumor-infiltrating lymphocytes in primary liver carcinoma. DNA and RNA were both co-extracted from 20-30 mg of bulk tissue that had not been sorted. Making TCR beta cDNA involved approximately 0.5 ug total RNA and a constant-region primer. For TCR beta, libraries were produced by three nested multiplex PCR rounds using slightly modified ARM-PCR. For around 9 cycles apiece, the opening two PCR rounds ran with TRBV1-TRBV30 forward primers and a C-beta reverse primer. TCRdb fed the multiplex PCR reads into MiXCR, producing one record per CDR3 protein. The table includes roughly 80,000 distinct CDR3 sequences, about three quarters detected once. Sample: tumor-adjacent normal liver tissue. These receptors all come from a man aged 40-50 years with primary liver carcinoma and hepatitis B virus infection.

This clonotype was detected only once. The junction and the germline gene differ at one end; a read error may be behind it. This chain links TRBV10-2 with TRBJ2-7; D is undetermined. The CDR3 loop spans 14 amino acids. Germline loops: CDR1 WSHSY, CDR2 SAAADI. The CDR3, as DNA: TGCGTCAGTAGTAACCCCGAGAGCTCCTACGATCAGTACTTC. Translation: CVSSNPESSYDQYF.

Concerning this clonotype itself: The conserved phenylalanine or tryptophan is not found at the CDR3 terminus, so this likely reflects a read error. J is TRBJ2-1 and V is TRBV5-1; D may correspond to TRBD1 or TRBD2 (5 bases each). Germline CDR1 reads SGHRS; CDR2 reads YFSETQ. The CDR3 sequence is 16 residues long. In DNA, the CDR3 is TGTGCCAGCAGCTTTTCCGGGATAGGGGCGAGCAATGAGCAGTTCCTC. The encoded protein is CASSFSGIGASNEQFL.

To note about this clonotype: Compared with germline, one end of the junction differs, possibly owing to a read error. The V and J genes are TRBV29-1 and TRBJ2-1; D may be TRBD1 (6 bases). CDR3 length: 14 amino acids. CDR1 SQVTM and CDR2 ANQGSEA come from the germline V gene. The CDR3 region is CSTPTGTLGNEQFF. CDR3 DNA: TGTAGCACCCCGACAGGTACCCTCGGCAATGAGCAGTTCTTC.

The table lists this clonotype with a few counts. This likely comes from a read error, as the CDR3 has no conserved phenylalanine or tryptophan at its end. The chain has TRBV4-1 and TRBJ1-1, with D possibly matching TRBD1 (5 bases). The CDR3 sequence is 12 residues long. From germline, CDR1 is MGHRA and CDR2 YSYEKL. The CDR3 protein is CASRGLGTEAFL. The CDR3 coding sequence is TGCGCCAGCAGAGGGCTGGGGACTGAGGCTTTCCTT.

The rearrangement uses TRBV5-8 and TRBJ2-2; no clear D. The CDR3 runs 17 residues. With 4 bases removed from V and 2 bases from J, the gap between germline ends came to 18 bases. Germline V CDR1 and CDR2: SGHTS, YDEGEE. This CDR3 reads CASSPWASATNTGELFF. CDR3 DNA sequence: TGTGCCAGCAGCCCTTGGGCGTCAGCCACTAACACCGGGGAGCTGTTTTTT.

Comments on this clonotype: The conserved phenylalanine or tryptophan normally closing the CDR3 is absent here, so this likely arose from a read error. The V and J genes are TRBV11-2 and TRBJ1-5; D is unclear. V shed 5 bases and J shed 3 bases, with 14 bases lying between them. Germline CDR1 SGHAT, CDR2 FQNNGV. The CDR3 is 15 residues long. CDR3 loop: CASSLAQQLNQPQHS. The CDR3, as DNA: TGTGCCAGCAGCCTAGCGCAACAGCTCAATCAGCCCCAGCATTCT.

For this clonotype: This is likely a read error, given that the CDR3 carries no conserved phenylalanine or tryptophan at its end. This chain uses TRBV11-2 with TRBJ1-2; 9 nucleotides align to TRBD1. Germline V gene data show CDR1 as SGHAT and CDR2 as FQNNGV. The CDR3 contains 15 residues. CDR3 loop: CASSYTGGSSPDYTV. The CDR3 DNA is TGTGCAAGCAGCTATACAGGGGGCTCCTCCCCTGACTACACCGTC.

The chain uses TRBV4-2 and TRBJ2-7, with D perhaps TRBD2 (5 bases). This CDR3 has 16 residues. CDR1 is LGHNA and CDR2 is YNFKEQ in the germline V gene. The DNA of the CDR3 is TGTACAAGCAGCCAAGCGGTTAGCGCGGTTTCCTACGAGCAGTACTTC. Its protein product is CTSSQAVSAVSYEQYF.

A note on this clonotype: One end of the junction fails to match germline, which may point to a read error. The J gene is TRBJ2-7, the V gene TRBV4-2; D possibly corresponds to TRBD2 (5 bases). The germline V gene encodes CDR1 LGHNA and CDR2 YNFKEQ. This CDR3 contains 13 residues. CDR3 protein: CASGQISEEEQYF. The CDR3 DNA follows: TGTGCCAGCGGCCAAATATCAGAGGAGGAACAGTACTTC.

Of note for this clonotype: The germline gene is not matched at one end of the junction; a read error may be the cause. The J gene is TRBJ2-5, the V gene TRBV5-6; no definite D call. This CDR3 is built from 14 residues. In germline, CDR1 is SGHDT, CDR2 YYEEEE. The CDR3 protein is CACSSTTDLETQYF. Here the CDR3 DNA reads TGTGCCTGCAGCTCGACGACGGATCTAGAGACTCAGTACTTC.

As to this clonotype: One end of the junction does not line up with germline, which may come from a read error. This rearrangement joins TRBV11-1 to TRBJ2-4; 12 nucleotides align to TRBD2. The CDR3 spans 17 residues. The germline CDR1 and CDR2 sequences are SGHAT and FQDESV (reference sequence). The DNA of the CDR3 is TGTGCCAGCTGCTTTCCCTGGACTAGCGGGACCAAAAACATTGAGTACTTC. This gives the protein CASCFPWTSGTKNIEYF.

On this clonotype itself: A much bigger clone sits one base away, suggesting this may be a read error. The chain couples TRBV5-1 to TRBJ2-7; 8 bases match TRBD2. This CDR3 is built from 13 residues. Germline V gene lookup returns CDR1 SGHRS and CDR2 YFSETQ. CDR3 bases: TGCGTCAGCAGTATCCAACGGGAGGGCCAGGAGTACTTC. Translating gives CVSSIQREGQEYF. Combining the CDR3 with reference TRBV5-1 and TRBJ2-7 gives the whole variable domain KAGVTQTPRYLIKTRGQQVTLSCSPISGHRSVSWYQQTPGQGLQFLFEYFSETQRNKGNFPGRFSGRQFSNSRSEMNVSTLELGDSALYLCVSSIQREGQEYFGPGTRLTVT.

This clonotype was seen a single time. This clone may be a read error of a much larger clone one base away. The conserved phenylalanine or tryptophan is not found at the CDR3 terminus, so this likely reflects a read error. This chain joins TRBV28 and TRBJ2-7; unclear D gene. Between the trimmed V and J ends, which lost 2 bases and 0 bases, there was a span of 8 bases. Germline lookup yields CDR1 MDHEN and CDR2 SYDVKM. The CDR3 covers 14 residues. The CDR3 loop is CASSLSQSSYEQYL. Here the CDR3 DNA reads TGTGCCAGCAGTTTAAGCCAGAGCTCCTACGAGCAGTACTTA.

Note on this clonotype: One junction end does not reproduce the germline sequence, and a read error may be involved. The genes are TRBV4-1 and TRBJ2-2, with a possible D match to TRBD1 (5 bases). The germline V gene encodes CDR1 MGHRA and CDR2 YSYEKL. The CDR3 is made up of 16 amino acids. The CDR3 protein is CVSNDLDRGLTGELFF. For the CDR3, the DNA is TGCGTCAGCAACGATCTGGATAGGGGATTAACCGGGGAGCTGTTTTTT.

Comments on this clonotype: The CDR3 does not close with the conserved phenylalanine or tryptophan, likely indicating a read error. The chain employs TRBV7-8 and TRBJ2-1; 10 bases map to TRBD2. CDR1 and CDR2 (germline): SGHVS, FQNEAQ. Trimming at V came to 5 bases and at J to 5 bases, leaving 9 bases not matched to a gene. The CDR3 covers 16 residues. The CDR3 here is CASSPRTSGDHNEQFI. As DNA, the CDR3 is TGTGCCAGCAGCCCGCGGACTAGCGGAGACCACAATGAGCAGTTCATC.

The chain joins TRBV4-1 to TRBJ2-1, with 11 bases lining up with TRBD2. The germline CDR1 and CDR2 sequences are MGHRA and YSYEKL. Trimming took 3 bases from V and 10 from J; bases not matched to a gene: 5. The CDR3 sequence is 14 residues long. The CDR3 spells CASSHTGLAEEQFF. The CDR3 coding sequence is TGCGCCAGCAGCCACACGGGACTAGCGGAGGAGCAGTTCTTC.

V gene TRBV10-2 combines with J gene TRBJ1-1; D gene ambiguous. Germline CDR1 reads WSHSY; CDR2 reads SAAADI. The CDR3 extends over 13 amino acids. V lost 8 bases and J lost 0, with 10 bases in between. CDR3: CASSRVVNTEAFF. The DNA of the CDR3 is TGCGCCAGCTCGCGAGTAGTGAACACTGAAGCTTTCTTT.

V is TRBV12-3 or TRBV12-4 and J is TRBJ2-7; 9 bases are a match to TRBD1. The junction had 11 bases not matched to a gene; V was cut back by 3 bases and J by 8 bases. This CDR3 spans 15 amino acids. The chain's CDR3 is CASSFPGQGPFKQYF. In DNA, the CDR3 is TGTGCCAGCAGTTTTCCGGGACAGGGACCTTTCAAGCAGTACTTC.

This clonotype was detected once. One base away lies a much larger clone, so this may be a sequencing read error. The V call is TRBV29-1, the J call TRBJ1-1, with D possibly being TRBD1 (5 bases). Germline CDR1 is SQVTM and CDR2 is ANQGSEA. The CDR3 is made up of 12 amino acids. As DNA, the CDR3 is TGCAGCGTCTCTCAGGGCATGGCTGAAGTTTTCTTT. The encoded protein is CSVSQGMAEVFF.

This clonotype was recorded only once. V gene TRBV11-2 combines with J gene TRBJ2-5; tentatively, D is TRBD2 (5 bases). This CDR3 contains 18 residues. V was clipped by 2 bases and J by 3 bases, with 22 bases between them. CDR1 is SGHAT, CDR2 FQNNGV, per germline. This CDR3 reads CASSLPRLALRKKETQYF. CDR3 bases: TGTGCCAGCAGCTTACCGAGGCTAGCTCTGAGAAAAAAAGAGACCCAGTACTTC. The full variable domain, its missing parts supplied by reference TRBV11-2 and TRBJ2-5, is EAGVAQSPRYKIIEKRQSVAFWCNPISGHATLYWYQQILGQGPKLLIQFQNNGVVDDSQLPKDRFSAERLKGVDSTLKIQPAKLEDSAVYLCASSLPRLALRKKETQYFGPGTRLLVL.

For this clonotype: This may stem from a read error, because a much larger clone lies one nucleotide away. The genes are TRBV11-3 and TRBJ2-1; 9 nucleotides align to TRBD2. In germline, CDR1 is SGHNT, CDR2 YENEEA. The CDR3 spans 15 residues. The CDR3 bases are TGTACCAGCAGCCAGACTAGCGGAGTTTACAATGAGCAGTTCTTC. Protein product: CTSSQTSGVYNEQFF.

About this clonotype: One base away lies a much larger clone, so this may be a sequencing read error. This rearrangement joins TRBV7-9 to TRBJ2-3; TRBD2 matches 8 bases. V was clipped by 4 bases and J by 15 bases; unmatched bases: 6. This CDR3 is built from 11 residues. Germline-derived CDR1 and CDR2 are SEHNR and FQNEAQ (reference sequence). CDR3 in amino acids: CASSSGTSHYF. The CDR3 nucleotides read TGTGCCAGCAGCTCCGGGACTAGTCATTATTTT.

This clonotype has ten or more counts. V and J are TRBV6-2 or TRBV6-3 and TRBJ2-7, with D unresolved. In germline, CDR1 is MNHEY, CDR2 SVGEGT. V was trimmed by 1 base and J by 2 bases, leaving 6 bases between them. CDR3 length: 13 amino acids. CDR3 in DNA: TGTGCCAGCAGTTACTTGGGCCCCTACGAGCAGTACTTC. It yields the protein CASSYLGPYEQYF.

Note on this clonotype: Likely a read error: the CDR3 ends without its conserved phenylalanine or tryptophan. The rearrangement joins TRBV11-2 to TRBJ2-6; perhaps D is TRBD1 or TRBD2 (5 bases each). CDR1 and CDR2 from the germline V gene are SGHAT and FQNNGV. V was shortened by 4 bases and J by 2 bases, with 12 bases between the two germline ends. The length of the CDR3 is 16 residues. This CDR3 is CASSSGMGPGANVLTL. The CDR3 nucleotides are TGTGCCAGCAGCTCGGGGATGGGGCCTGGGGCCAACGTCCTGACTCTC.

By sample share, this clonotype is medium-sized. CDR3 region: CASSSDRGNEQFF. Written as DNA, the CDR3 is TGTGCCAGCAGCTCGGACAGGGGGAATGAGCAGTTCTTC. V gene TRBV11-2 combines with J gene TRBJ2-1, with 10 nucleotides matching TRBD1. The ends lost 4 bases at V and 7 bases at J; junction bases unmatched: 1. CDR3 size: 13 residues. Germline values: CDR1 SGHAT, CDR2 FQNNGV.

In its sample, this clonotype is medium-sized. The chain uses TRBV5-4 and TRBJ2-7, with 15 bases aligning to TRBD2. CDR1 and CDR2 (germline): SGHNT, YYREEE (reference sequence). The CDR3 has 16 amino acids. The J segment lost 3 bases and the V segment lost 4 bases, leaving 5 bases of the junction unmatched. CDR3: CASSDPGLAGGYEQYF. The DNA for the CDR3 is TGTGCCAGCAGCGATCCGGGACTAGCGGGGGGCTACGAGCAGTACTTC.

The chain recombines TRBV6-1 with TRBJ1-5, with D unresolved. The CDR3 length is 15 residues. Germline-derived CDR1 and CDR2 are MNHNS and SASEGT. CDR3: CESSELGFSDQPQHF. CDR3 coding DNA: TGTGAAAGCAGTGAACTGGGATTCTCAGACCAGCCCCAGCATTTT.

This clonotype showed up just once. At one end the junction does not follow the germline gene, possibly because of a read error. J is TRBJ2-5 and V is TRBV18; tentative D call: TRBD1 (6 bases). Germline values: CDR1 KGHSH, CDR2 LQKENI. There are 16 residues in the CDR3. CDR3 residues: CARSPPGHRSLETQYF. Written as DNA, the CDR3 is TGTGCCAGGTCACCCCCGGGACACCGATCCTTAGAGACCCAGTACTTC.

With regard to this clonotype: The junction differs from germline at one of its ends, possibly a read error. The chain links TRBV12-3 or TRBV12-4 to TRBJ2-7; D is ambiguous. The CDR3 runs 14 residues. The CDR3 sequence: CVSSPAGVRKEQYF. The CDR3 coding sequence is TGTGTCAGCAGTCCAGCAGGAGTAAGGAAGGAGCAATACTTC.

In the case of this clonotype: The junction departs from germline at one end; a sequencing error may be responsible. V usage is TRBV4-2 and J usage is TRBJ1-6, with 7 positions matching TRBD1. Germline V gives CDR1 LGHNA, CDR2 YNFKEQ. CDR3 length: 17 amino acids. The DNA of the CDR3 is TGTACCAGCAGCCAAGATATGACAGGGAGTCTCAGTTCACCCCTCCACTTT. Translated, it gives CTSSQDMTGSLSSPLHF.

CDR3 nucleotides: TGCAGCCTCGGGACGGAGAGCACTGAAGCTTTCTTT. Residues: CSLGTESTEAFF. The V call is TRBV29-1, the J call TRBJ1-1; possible D gene TRBD1, 5 bases. CDR3 length: 12 amino acids. Germline values: CDR1 SQVTM, CDR2 ANQGSEA. Trimming left V 8 bases short and J 4 bases short, with 14 bases between.